The clone carrying this T cell receptor (beta chain) turned up a few times. Its cognate antigen is unknown. Time point denoted: patch test 1, 2 weeks after DPC sensitization. The treatment here: therapeutic diphenylcyclopropenone sensitization with weekly scalp DPC. The drawing of blood occurred before each patch test was applied. V lost 7 bases to trimming and J lost 2 bases, with 12 bases between them. This CDR3 spans 15 amino acids. The record originates from a study of human T cells and chemical hapten exposure. Study context: Donors were sensitized with 2% DPC on the upper inner arm. Patients, a majority of them female, were diagnosed with alopecia areata, totalis or universalis.

TCRdb itself ran the RACE reads through MiXCR, one entry per CDR3 protein. The data show approximately 80,000 distinct CDR3 sequences, with about 10% seen just once and 4% to 5.5% held by the top ten. Study observations and caveats: Those TCRs sitting above 1 in 1000 frequency stayed the same with DPC sensitization.

The gene calls are TRBV12-3 or TRBV12-4 and TRBJ2-6; D is ambiguous. The sample here was whole blood, taken in connection with sensitization to the hapten diphenylcyclopropenone (DPC). The receptor was isolated from a woman between 45 and 60 years old with alopecia areata. Some clones in this sample may be carry-over from other donors' samples. The CDR3 DNA is TGTGCCAGCACCTCCCCAAGGGCTGGGGCCAACGTCCTGACTTTC. This gives the protein CASTSPRAGANVLTF.